The source of this TCR beta chain is a study of T-cell reconstitution after alpha-beta-depleted transplantation in children. The TCRbeta library incorporated unique molecular identifiers. TCRdb re-derived calls from the PCR reads in MiXCR, one entry per CDR3 protein. Counted here are about 610,000 distinct CDR3 sequences, approximately 10% occurring once; the ten biggest clones make up roughly 4%. V lost 6 bases and J lost 2; bases outside the gene matches: 7. Germline loops: CDR1 MNHNS, CDR2 SASEGT. The CDR3 is 14 residues long. This clonotype was recorded a few times. The source material was PBMCs from the stem cell graft donor, sampled from the stem cell graft. The sequence derives from a human donor who donated a stem cell graft to a child with acute myeloid leukemia. The J gene is TRBJ2-7, the V gene TRBV6-1; 7 bases agree with TRBD2. In nucleotides, the CDR3 is TGTGCCAGCAGATTCCTAGCGGTTCCCTACGAGCAGTACTTC. Translated: CASRFLAVPYEQYF.